This T cell receptor beta chain was found in a study of T cells after posttransplantation cyclophosphamide. Overall study findings and caveats: Later post-transplant blood repertoires were often dominated by donor CD8+ memory clones.

To note about this clone: No antigen is known for it.

TCRdb's table, derived via immunoSEQ multiplex PCR, lists solely in-frame clones and lacks some. The table lists approximately 52,000 clones, around 84% of them singletons. V was shortened by 3 bases and J by 2 bases, with 12 bases between the two germline ends. In germline, CDR1 is ENHRY, CDR2 SYGVKD. The CDR3 consists of 15 residues. The rearrangement uses TRBV10-3 and TRBJ2-3; D perhaps matches TRBD1 (6 bases). The sequence came from a man aged 25-45 years with a blood cancer, CMV-positive, and with a related stem cell donor. Sequenced sample: PBMCs. The CDR3: CAISDGNRDTDTQYF. The CDR3 region has the DNA TGTGCCATCAGTGATGGGAACAGGGACACAGATACGCAGTATTTT.